Listed below are T cell receptor beta chains from one sample, sequenced in a study of blood T cell repertoires in COVID-19. Clones were read by immunoSEQ multiplex PCR, and TCRdb kept only the in-frame ones, dropping some. The table lists roughly 310,000 clones, over 75% of them singletons. Sequencing input: peripheral blood. These receptors were taken from a woman between 50 and 59 years old with active or convalescent COVID-19. Each CDR3 is given with its conserved first and last residue. The order of the fields is D gene, J gene, V gene, clone size, CDR3 DNA, CDR3 protein. D genes are given only for firm matches. Rows give clone size only sometimes, using once, few, many, or a class for an expanded clone.

>.|TRBJ1-1|TRBV27|.
TGTGCCAGCAGCCCTGTTGGGGGGACTGAAGCTTTCTTT
CASSPVGGTEAFF
>TRBD1|TRBJ1-2|TRBV18|.
TGTGCCAGCTCACCAACAGGGGGCGAGAACTATGGCTACACCTTC
CASSPTGGENYGYTF
>TRBD1|TRBJ1-6|TRBV30|.
TGTGCGGTAGGAACGGGACAGCAAAATTCACCCCTCCACTTT
CAVGTGQQNSPLHF
>.|TRBJ2-4|TRBV28|.
TGTGCCAGCAGTTCGCGTGGGGCTGCCAAAAACATTCAGTACTTC
CASSSRGAAKNIQYF
>TRBD1|TRBJ1-2|TRBV15|once
TGTGCCACCAGCAGCCTGACAGGGATAAACTATGGCTACACCTTC
CATSSLTGINYGYTF
>.|TRBJ2-7|TRBV6-5|.
TGTGCCAGCAGCGGGGAAACCTACGAGCAGTACTTC
CASSGETYEQYF
>.|TRBJ1-1|TRBV5-4|.
TGTGCCAGCAGCGTGTTTCAGGGGACTGAAGCTTTCTTT
CASSVFQGTEAFF
>TRBD2|TRBJ2-2|TRBV3-1/TRBV3-2|.
TGTGCCAGCAGCCAAGGGCGGGAGAACGGGGAGCTGTTTTTT
CASSQGRENGELFF
>.|TRBJ2-5|TRBV6-5|once
TGTGCCAGCAGTTACGAGTTCTCCCCGCCCCAAGAGACCCAGTACTTC
CASSYEFSPPQETQYF
>.|TRBJ2-2|TRBV29-1|.
TGCAGCGTAGCCGCCTGGGCGCGGGATCATCTGACCGGGGAGCTGTTTTTT
CSVAAWARDHLTGELFF
>TRBD1|TRBJ1-5|TRBV2|.
TGTGCCAGCACTTTGCATGTGGGGACAGGGACCAATCAGCCCCAGCATTTT
CASTLHVGTGTNQPQHF
>TRBD2|TRBJ2-7|TRBV4-2|.
TGTGCCAGCAGCCAATCCTGGGGAGGGGTGGCCCCCGGGGGAGACGAGCAGTACTTC
CASSQSWGGVAPGGDEQYF
>.|TRBJ2-5|TRBV5-1|.
TGCGCCAGCAGCTCGTTGGGGCTGTGGGAGACCCAGTACTTC
CASSSLGLWETQYF
>.|TRBJ1-1|TRBV7-2|.
TGTGCCAGCAGCTTTCAGGGGAACACTGAAGCTTTCTTT
CASSFQGNTEAFF
>.|TRBJ2-1|TRBV5-1|.
TGCGCCAGCAGCTTGGCGGGCGGGGCCCAATACAATGAGCAGTTCTTC
CASSLAGGAQYNEQFF
>.|TRBJ2-1|TRBV19|.
TGTGCCAGTAGTATAGCGGGGATCTCCTACAATGAGCAGTTCTTC
CASSIAGISYNEQFF
>.|TRBJ1-6|TRBV30|.
TGTGCCTGGAGAAACAGGGCCAATTCACCCCTCCACTTT
CAWRNRANSPLHF
>.|TRBJ1-5|TRBV3-1/TRBV3-2|.
TGTGCCAGCAGCGCTGCACAGGGTAATCAGCCCCAGCATTTT
CASSAAQGNQPQHF
>TRBD2|TRBJ2-2|TRBV20-1|.
TGCAGTGCTAGTGTTCCTGGACTAGCGGGAAAGGGGACCGGGGAGCTGTTTTTT
CSASVPGLAGKGTGELFF
>.|TRBJ2-1|TRBV5-1|.
TGCGCCAGCAGGGTACAGGGCTCCTACAATGAGCAGTTCTTC
CASRVQGSYNEQFF
>.|TRBJ2-1|TRBV7-3|.
TGTGCCAGCAGCCTAGGGGCCGGACATGAGTCTAATGAGCAGTTCTTC
CASSLGAGHESNEQFF
>TRBD1|TRBJ2-2|TRBV4-2|.
TGTGCCAGCAGCCAAAACAGGGGCCCAGGGGAGCTGTTTTTT
CASSQNRGPGELFF
>TRBD2|TRBJ2-5|TRBV5-1|.
TGCGCCAGCAGCTTGAGAGTCTCAGCGGGAGCTGAGACCCAGTACTTC
CASSLRVSAGAETQYF
>.|TRBJ2-1|TRBV19|.
TGTGCCAGTAGTATCTGGGGCGATGAGCAGTTCTTC
CASSIWGDEQFF
>.|TRBJ1-3|TRBV19|.
TGTGCCAGTAGCCTGACGGGAACTAGAAACACCATATATTTT
CASSLTGTRNTIYF
>TRBD1|TRBJ1-2|TRBV29-1|.
TGCAGCGTCGGCCGGACAGGGTCGGAAGGCTACACCTTC
CSVGRTGSEGYTF
>.|TRBJ2-7|TRBV28|.
TGTGCCAGCCCGCCAGGCCCGGGGGGCGCGTGGGGGGAGCAGTACTTC
CASPPGPGGAWGEQYF
>TRBD1|TRBJ1-2|TRBV5-1|.
TGCGCCAGCACCCCGGGACAGACTAACTATGGCTACACCTTC
CASTPGQTNYGYTF
>TRBD1|TRBJ1-2|TRBV7-6|.
TGTGCCAGCAGCTTAGGGGGGACAGGCGAGCTCTATGGCTACACCTTC
CASSLGGTGELYGYTF
>.|TRBJ1-6|TRBV5-5|.
TGTGCCAGCAGCTTGTGGCGGTATAATTCACCCCTCCACTTT
CASSLWRYNSPLHF
>TRBD2|TRBJ2-2|TRBV2|.
TGTGCCAGCAGTGAAAACCTAGCGGGAGAATACACCGGGGAGCTGTTTTTT
CASSENLAGEYTGELFF
>TRBD1|TRBJ2-1|TRBV28|.
TGTGCCAGCAGTAAGTTCCGAGGACAGGGGGCGAGAAATGAGCAGTTCTTC
CASSKFRGQGARNEQFF
>.|TRBJ1-5|TRBV7-8|.
TGTGCCAGCAGCTTAGACAGGGCGGAGGATCAGCCCCAGCATTTT
CASSLDRAEDQPQHF